This T cell receptor beta chain was observed in a study of T cell responses to AZD1222 COVID-19 vaccine. Study-level results: White British people made up most donors, females outnumbered males, and clonal diversity was possibly underestimated.

Assay used: immunoSEQ multiplex PCR; TCRdb lists only in-frame clones, some missing. The data show 100,000 to 120,000 clones, with about 85% seen just once and roughly 3.2% held by the top ten. This clone was recorded a few times. Its target is unknown. V gave up 3 bases and J gave up 3 bases, with 20 bases separating them. The CDR3 has 17 amino acids. Germline V lookup: CDR1 LNHDA, CDR2 SQIVND (reference sequence). The input for sequencing was peripheral blood, taken on day 0 of AZD1222 vaccination. This clonotype was obtained from an adult in good health. The rearrangement uses TRBV19 and TRBJ1-1, with D perhaps matching TRBD1 (5 bases). Written as DNA, the CDR3 is TGTGCCAGTAGTATGTCCTCTCTGGGCAGGGAGGACACTGAAGCTTTCTTT. Protein sequence: CASSMSSLGREDTEAFF.